This TCR beta chain was recorded in a study of blood T cells in healthy people across ages. Per germline, CDR1 LGHDT and CDR2 YNNKEL (reference sequence). This CDR3 has 12 amino acids. Alongside a J-beta primer mix, a sample-barcoded 5' primer served in a second PCR lasting roughly 7 to 11 cycles. TCRdb re-derived calls from the 5' RACE reads in MiXCR, one entry per CDR3 protein. The data contain some 890,000 distinct CDR3 sequences, around 29% of them singletons. In its sample, this clonotype was seen a few times. An end of the junction differs from the germline gene, which may be a read error. These data also featured in a second study, about T cells of mothers and their children.

The chain recombines TRBV3-1 with TRBJ1-2, with D perhaps TRBD1 (5 bases). This TCR derives from a woman in her forties in good health. The specimen was blood. The CDR3 DNA follows: TGTGCCGGCAGGACACATCCCCACGCTTACACCTTC. It encodes CAGRTHPHAYTF.